The 21 T cell receptor beta chains below were found in one sample sequenced in a study of T cell changes during pregnancy in multiple sclerosis. The repertoire was sequenced with immunoSEQ multiplex PCR; TCRdb's copy has only in-frame clones and lacks some. The sample yields about 130,000 clones, about 95% seen once. The input for sequencing was peripheral blood, taken after pregnancy. The receptor source for this set is a female donor with multiple sclerosis, enrolled in a pregnancy study.

V usage is TRBV2 and J usage is TRBJ2-7; maybe TRBD2 (5 bases). The germline V and J ends were trimmed by 5 bases and 1 base, with 18 bases remaining between them. The CDR3 totals 16 residues. From germline, CDR1 is SNHLY and CDR2 FYNNEI. This CDR3 is CASSSASPRLSYEQYF. The CDR3 nucleotides are TGTGCCAGCAGTTCCGCTAGCCCGCGACTTTCCTACGAGCAGTACTTC. Supplemented by reference TRBV2 and TRBJ2-7, the full variable domain reads EPEVTQTPSHQVTQMGQEVILRCVPISNHLYFYWYRQILGQKVEFLVSFYNNEISEKSEIFDDQFSVERPDGSNFTLKIRSTKLEDSAMYFCASSSASPRLSYEQYFGPGTRLTVT.

Concerning this clone itself: One end of the junction fails to match germline, which may point to a read error. V is TRBV28 and J is TRBJ2-3; 9 bases line up with TRBD2. The CDR3 length is 14 residues. Germline V gives CDR1 MDHEN, CDR2 SYDVKM. This CDR3 is CASSASGATGTQYF. The DNA for the CDR3 is TGTGCCAGCTCTGCTAGCGGGGCGACAGGTACGCAGTATTTT.

This clone occurred a few times. V usage is TRBV10-3 and J usage is TRBJ2-2; 8 bases fit TRBD1. Germline CDR1 ENHRY, CDR2 SYGVKD. With V trimmed by 3 bases and J by 4 bases, 4 bases remained unmatched. The CDR3 length is 15 residues. This CDR3 is CAISDRGQATGELFF. Here the CDR3 DNA reads TGTGCCATCAGTGACAGGGGGCAGGCCACCGGGGAGCTGTTTTTT.

The chain employs TRBV28 and TRBJ2-4; TRBD1 matches at 10 bases. The CDR3 is 14 amino acids. V shed 5 bases, J shed 7 bases, and the junction held 5 bases outside the gene matches. Germline V gene data show CDR1 as MDHEN and CDR2 as SYDVKM. The CDR3 DNA sequence: TGTGCCAGCAGTAGGACAGGGGGGGAGAACATTCAGTACTTC. Translated: CASSRTGGENIQYF.

The chain couples TRBV6-1 to TRBJ2-3; 10 bases fit TRBD1. V was pared by 3 bases and J by 5 bases, with 8 bases of the junction left unmatched. The CDR3 runs to 16 residues. Germline CDR1 and CDR2: MNHNS and SASEGT. CDR3 DNA sequence: TGTGCCAGCAGTGATTTCGGGACAGGGGTTATAGATACGCAGTATTTT. Residues: CASSDFGTGVIDTQYF.

The rearrangement uses TRBV6-1 and TRBJ2-5; TRBD1 might be the D (5 bases). The CDR3 length is 17 residues. CDR1 is MNHNS and CDR2 is SASEGT in the germline V gene. V lost 2 bases and J lost 5, with 21 bases in between. CDR3 DNA sequence: TGTGCCAGCAGTGAAACGAGTAGGGGTGGACGGTTGGAGACCCAGTACTTC. Its translation: CASSETSRGGRLETQYF.

The V gene is TRBV5-1, the J gene TRBJ2-4, with 13 bases identical to TRBD2. Looked up from germline, CDR1 is SGHRS and CDR2 is YFSETQ. V lost 5 bases to trimming and J lost 5 bases; unmatched junction nucleotides: 4. The CDR3 has 15 amino acids. Written as DNA, the CDR3 is TGCGCCAGCAGGGCCACTAGCGGGAGGGAAAACATTCAGTACTTC. It is translated as CASRATSGRENIQYF.

V usage is TRBV6-6 and J usage is TRBJ1-2, with D possibly TRBD1 on 5 matching bases. Germline V CDR1 and CDR2: MNHNY, SVGAGI (reference sequence). The V end lost 5 bases, the J end lost 5 bases, and 9 bases lay between the germline ends. The CDR3 length is 12 residues. Written as DNA, the CDR3 is TGTGCCAGCAGTGCACAGGTATATGGCTACACCTTC. It translates to CASSAQVYGYTF.

The gene calls are TRBV11-1 and TRBJ2-7, with TRBD2 matching 12 bases. The V gene's germline CDR1 is SGHAT and CDR2 FQDESV (reference sequence). The CDR3 loop spans 16 amino acids. V lost 2 bases, J lost 6 bases, and 8 bases stayed unmatched. CDR3 sequence reads: CASSLLPGLAGVEQYF. The CDR3 nucleotides read TGTGCCAGCAGCTTATTACCGGGACTAGCGGGTGTCGAGCAGTACTTC.

This chain uses TRBV5-1 with TRBJ2-3; D is undetermined. The CDR3 covers 14 residues. Germline values: CDR1 SGHRS, CDR2 YFSETQ. V was shortened by 0 bases and J by 1 base, with 6 bases between the two germline ends. The CDR3 region is CASSLAWRTDTQYF. CDR3 in DNA: TGCGCCAGCAGCTTGGCGTGGCGCACAGATACGCAGTATTTT.

Only one count was recorded for this clone. The rearrangement joins TRBV4-1 to TRBJ2-7; 11 nucleotides line up with TRBD2. The CDR3 totals 13 residues. The trim removed 4 bases at V and 4 bases at J, leaving 0 bases unmatched. Germline V gives CDR1 MGHRA, CDR2 YSYEKL. The CDR3 reads CASSLAGGYEQYF. The CDR3 region has the DNA TGCGCCAGCAGCCTAGCGGGAGGGTACGAGCAGTACTTC.

The chain combines TRBV10-3 with TRBJ2-7; 10 bases line up with TRBD1. There are 14 residues in the CDR3. CDR1 and CDR2 from the germline V gene are ENHRY and SYGVKD. The V gene end was trimmed by 8 bases and the J gene end by 2 bases; junction bases not matched to a gene: 6. In DNA, the CDR3 is TGTGCCATCCGAGGGGACAGGGGCCCCTACGAGCAGTACTTC. This codes for CAIRGDRGPYEQYF.

This chain uses TRBV5-6 with TRBJ2-7, with 7 bases that match TRBD1. CDR1 and CDR2 from the germline V gene are SGHDT and YYEEEE. The CDR3 contains 12 residues. The J segment lost 10 bases and the V segment lost 2 bases, leaving 6 bases of the junction unmatched. CDR3 residues: CASSFNDREQYF. The CDR3 DNA reads TGTGCCAGCAGCTTCAACGACAGGGAACAGTACTTC.

This sequence joins TRBV7-2 and TRBJ2-7; TRBD1 is a possible D gene (6 bases). V was clipped by 1 base and J by 7 bases, with 11 bases between them. The CDR3 is made up of 13 amino acids. Germline values: CDR1 SGHTA, CDR2 FQGNSA. The CDR3 nucleotides are TGTGCCAGCAGCTTAGGGGGGCCCCGGGAGCAGTACTTC. Translating it yields CASSLGGPREQYF.

The chain uses TRBV11-2 and TRBJ2-1; 12 nucleotides agree with TRBD2. After removal of 5 bases from V and 3 bases from J, the junction contained 2 bases not matched to a gene. Germline V gene sequence: CDR1 SGHAT, CDR2 FQNNGV. The CDR3 consists of 15 residues. The CDR3 DNA follows: TGTGCCAGCAGCCGGACTAGCGGGGTCTACAATGAGCAGTTCTTC. Translated: CASSRTSGVYNEQFF. Full variable domain (missing parts from reference TRBV11-2 and TRBJ2-1): EAGVAQSPRYKIIEKRQSVAFWCNPISGHATLYWYQQILGQGPKLLIQFQNNGVVDDSQLPKDRFSAERLKGVDSTLKIQPAKLEDSAVYLCASSRTSGVYNEQFFGPGTRLTVL.

The chain is built from TRBV6-4 and TRBJ2-2; possible D gene TRBD1, 5 bases. Trimming took off 0 bases at V and 7 bases at J, with 9 bases between the two ends. The germline V gene encodes CDR1 MRHNA and CDR2 SNTAGT. The CDR3 is made up of 14 amino acids. The DNA of the CDR3 is TGTGCCAGCAGTGACTCGAAAGGGGTCGGGGAGCTGTTTTTT. This translates into CASSDSKGVGELFF.

In DNA, the CDR3 is TGCGCCAGCAGCTTGATGAGCTCTGGGGCCAACGTCCTGACTTTC. Protein: CASSLMSSGANVLTF. The chain couples TRBV5-1 to TRBJ2-6; the D is unclear. V gave up 1 base and J gave up 0 bases, with 5 bases separating them. Germline values: CDR1 SGHRS, CDR2 YFSETQ. This CDR3 spans 15 amino acids.

V gene TRBV6-6 combines with J gene TRBJ2-5; D is perhaps TRBD2 (6 bases). Germline V gene sequence: CDR1 MNHNY, CDR2 SVGAGI (reference sequence). The germline V and J ends were trimmed by 0 bases and 1 base, with 9 bases remaining between them. The CDR3 sequence is 15 residues long. The CDR3 region has the DNA TGTGCCAGCAGTTACTCATGGACTATCCAAGAGACCCAGTACTTC. Its translation is CASSYSWTIQETQYF.

The chain couples TRBV6-5 to TRBJ2-1; D possibly corresponds to TRBD1 (5 bases). The CDR3 sequence is 14 residues long. Looked up from germline, CDR1 is MNHEY and CDR2 is SVGAGI. V lost 6 bases, J lost 3 bases, and 12 bases lay in between. The CDR3 nucleotides are TGTGCCAGCAGCCCCGCCAGGGTCTACAATGAGCAGTTCTTC. This codes for CASSPARVYNEQFF.

The V and J genes are TRBV11-2 and TRBJ2-7; TRBD2 agrees at 13 bases. The J segment lost 2 bases and the V segment lost 7 bases, leaving 5 bases of the junction unmatched. This CDR3 is built from 15 residues. Germline V gene sequence: CDR1 SGHAT, CDR2 FQNNGV. CDR3 DNA: TGTGCCAGCACCCTTACTAGCGGGAGGGCCTACGAGCAGTACTTC. It specifies CASTLTSGRAYEQYF.

CDR3 sequence: CASSGGTPTDTQYF. The CDR3 DNA reads TGCGCCAGCAGCGGGGGGACCCCCACAGATACGCAGTATTTT. The J gene is TRBJ2-3, the V gene TRBV5-1; D may be TRBD2 (6 bases). V was trimmed by 4 bases and J by 2 bases, leaving 11 bases between them. Per germline, CDR1 SGHRS and CDR2 YFSETQ. The CDR3 extends over 14 amino acids.